Sequencing of this T cell receptor beta chain was carried out in a study of shared clonotypes between healthy human individuals. Germline assignment: CDR1 SEHNR and CDR2 FQNEAQ (reference sequence). V lost 2 bases to trimming and J lost 2 bases, with 12 bases between them. This CDR3 has 16 amino acids. This clone was recorded only once. Method: immunoSEQ multiplex PCR; TCRdb's copy keeps in-frame clones and lacks some. The repertoire holds hundreds of thousands of clones, with 70% to 80% as singletons. V is TRBV7-9 and J is TRBJ1-4; D gene ambiguous. The clonotype was recovered from a woman aged 40 to 50 in good health. Some clones in this sample may be carry-over from other donors' samples. The sequenced material came from PBMCs. Written as DNA, the CDR3 is TGTGCCAGCAGCTTACCGGCGCCACGGACTAATGAAAAACTGTTTTTT. Residues: CASSLPAPRTNEKLFF. The variable domain in full, completed from reference TRBV7-9 and TRBJ1-4, reads DTGVSQNPRHKITKRGQNVTFRCDPISEHNRLYWYRQTLGQGPEFLTYFQNEAQLEKSRLLSDRFSAERPKGSFSTLEIQRTEQGDSAMYLCASSLPAPRTNEKLFFGSGTQLSVL.